Listed here are 11 T cell receptor beta chains from one sample, sequenced in a study of type 1 and type 2 diabetes patients. Genomic DNA was the PCR template. The TCR beta CDR3 region was amplified using 30 forward and 13 reverse primers. MiXCR, applied by TCRdb to the multiplex PCR reads, yields one record per CDR3 protein. Of under 300,000 distinct CDR3 sequences in the sample, 47% were seen once. Material for sequencing was peripheral blood mononuclear cells (PBMCs). The receptor source for this set is a man between 18 and 29 years old with type 2 diabetes.

This chain links TRBV20-1 with TRBJ2-1, with D possibly matching TRBD1 (6 bases). The germline V gene encodes CDR1 DFQATT and CDR2 SNEGSKA (reference sequence). The CDR3 extends over 11 amino acids. CDR3 sequence reads: CSLSRGNEQFF. The CDR3 DNA is TGCAGCCTCTCTAGGGGGAATGAGCAGTTCTTC.

Remarks on this clonotype: The CDR3 does not close with the conserved phenylalanine or tryptophan, likely indicating a read error. The gene calls are TRBV20-1 and TRBJ2-7; D remains ambiguous. Trimming shortened V by 4 bases and J by 3 bases, and 4 bases separated the two germline ends. Germline CDR1 is DFQATT and CDR2 is SNEGSKA (reference sequence). The CDR3 covers 10 residues. DNA of the CDR3: TGCAGTGCTAACCGCTACGAGCAGTACCTC. It specifies CSANRYEQYL.

The genes are TRBV19 and TRBJ1-6; no clear D gene. The CDR3 has 15 amino acids. V lost 5 bases and J lost 0, with 8 bases in between. The germline V gene encodes CDR1 LNHDA and CDR2 SQIVND (reference sequence). Here the CDR3 reads CASSFVSSYNSPLHF. CDR3 DNA: TGTGCCAGTAGTTTTGTGAGCTCCTATAATTCACCCCTCCACTTT.

This clonotype was counted between two and nine times. This sequence joins TRBV5-6 and TRBJ2-1; D may match TRBD1 or TRBD2 (5 bases each). V lost 4 bases to trimming and J lost 10 bases, with 15 bases between them. CDR3 size: 13 residues. Germline V gene sequence: CDR1 SGHDT, CDR2 YYEEEE. CDR3 sequence reads: CASSPRDPYEQFF. The CDR3, as DNA: TGTGCCAGCAGCCCCAGGGACCCGTACGAGCAGTTCTTC.

V and J are TRBV15 and TRBJ2-1; the D is unclear. CDR1 LNHNV and CDR2 YYDKDF come from the germline V gene (reference sequence). V was shortened by 0 bases and J by 5 bases, with 17 bases between the two germline ends. The CDR3 runs to 17 residues. CDR3 bases: TGTGCCACCAGCAGAGATGACGCCTCTCGTCGGAACAATGAGCAGTTCTTC. This codes for CATSRDDASRRNNEQFF.

In regard to this clonotype: Since no conserved phenylalanine or tryptophan closes the CDR3, a read error is the likely cause. J is TRBJ2-2 and V is TRBV4-3, with D uncertain. CDR1 and CDR2 (germline): LGHNA, YSLEER. The CDR3 sequence is 14 residues long. Trimming left V 5 bases short and J 6 bases short, with 13 bases between. The CDR3 DNA is TGCGCCAGCAGCTTAAGCCTGGGTCCCGGGGAGCTGTTTTCT. Its protein product is CASSLSLGPGELFS.

The J gene is TRBJ1-2, the V gene TRBV12-3 or TRBV12-4; perhaps TRBD1 as D (5 bases). V lost 6 bases and J 5 bases, leaving 16 bases between the germline ends. The CDR3 is 14 amino acids. The CDR3 DNA reads as TGTGCCAGCAGCGTCTCAGGGACGGGATATGGCTACACCTTC. Translated, it gives CASSVSGTGYGYTF.

Concerning this clonotype itself: A much bigger clone sits one base away, suggesting this may be a read error. The chain has TRBV2 and TRBJ2-7; a weak D match, TRBD2 (5 bases). Germline V CDR1 and CDR2: SNHLY, FYNNEI. This CDR3 contains 16 residues. CDR3 DNA: TGTGCCTGCAGCCTTCTCCCACCCGGGGATACCTACGAGCAGTACTTC. This encodes CACSLLPPGDTYEQYF. Full variable domain (missing parts from reference TRBV2 and TRBJ2-7): EPEVTQTPSHQVTQMGQEVILRCVPISNHLYFYWYRQILGQKVEFLVSFYNNEISEKSEIFDDQFSVERPDGSNFTLKIRSTKLEDSAMYFCACSLLPPGDTYEQYFGPGTRLTVT.

J is TRBJ2-7 and V is TRBV12-3 or TRBV12-4; maybe TRBD1 (5 bases). The CDR3 runs 15 residues. V gave up 7 bases and J gave up 6 bases, with 22 bases separating them. The CDR3 protein is CASTSSSGRVREQYF. For the CDR3, the DNA is TGTGCCAGCACCTCTAGTTCGGGCAGGGTGCGCGAGCAGTACTTC.

The chain employs TRBV19 and TRBJ1-1; D gene ambiguous. The germline V gene encodes CDR1 LNHDA and CDR2 SQIVND (reference sequence). V was cut by 0 bases and J by 1 base, with 9 bases left in between. The CDR3 has 15 residues. CDR3 DNA sequence: TGTGCCAGTAGTATAGATCATGGCAGGAACACTGAAGCTTTCTTT. Its translation is CASSIDHGRNTEAFF.

The chain combines TRBV25-1 with TRBJ2-7; D is possibly TRBD2 (6 bases). Germline V gene lookup returns CDR1 MGHDK and CDR2 SYGVNS. Between the trimmed V and J ends, which lost 4 bases and 7 bases, there was a span of 17 bases. This CDR3 has 14 residues. The DNA of the CDR3 is TGTGCCAGCAGTGTGGGGGGAAACTACAATGAGCAGTACTTC. Translated, it gives CASSVGGNYNEQYF.